The 3 T cell receptor beta chains reported below all come from one sample, sequenced in a study of CD8+CD57+ T cells in acquired aplastic anemia listed by TCRdb under 2018. TCRdb lists the instrument as Illumina HiSeq 2000. Profiling of TCR beta VDJ combinations and CDR3 sequences used genomic DNA as the template. The public reads were quality trimmed at Q25 with fastp and then assembled into clones with MiXCR by TCRdb, keeping productive beta chains. When rows share a CDR3 protein, they turn into one entry using the most common DNA and genes. Present in this sample are about 190,000 distinct CDR3 sequences, roughly half of which were seen just once. About 16% of the sample is in the top ten clones. Sample: sorted CD4+, CD8+, or CD8+CD57+ T cells (not recorded which) from PBMCs. Source of these receptors: a human donor in good health, serving as a control.

The V and J genes are TRBV2 and TRBJ2-5; possible D gene TRBD1, 5 bases. This CDR3 has 14 residues. Germline lookup yields CDR1 SNHLY and CDR2 FYNNEI. Trimming shortened V by 1 base and J by 7 bases, and 13 bases separated the two germline ends. CDR3 amino acids: CASSEGSSQGTQYF. For the CDR3, the DNA is TGTGCCAGCAGTGAAGGATCGTCTCAGGGGACCCAGTACTTC.

The J gene is TRBJ2-3, the V gene TRBV24-1; D not resolved. Germline V gene sequence: CDR1 KGHDR, CDR2 SFDVKD. The CDR3 extends over 15 amino acids. Trimming took off 4 bases at V and 1 base at J, with 11 bases between the two ends. The CDR3 DNA follows: TGTGCCACCAGTGACGTTAGACACGGCACAGATACGCAGTATTTT. It yields the protein CATSDVRHGTDTQYF.

At least ten counts were recorded for this clonotype. V and J are TRBV6-1 and TRBJ1-2; D possibly corresponds to TRBD1 (6 bases). V was shortened by 4 bases and J by 4 bases, with 7 bases between the two germline ends. The CDR3 contains 12 residues. Per germline, CDR1 MNHNS and CDR2 SASEGT. The CDR3 reads CASSGQVYGYTF. The CDR3 nucleotides read TGTGCCAGCAGTGGACAGGTCTATGGCTACACCTTC.